This TCR beta chain is from a study of siplizumab effects on memory and regulatory T cells. General observations from the study: The authors did not confirm suppressive function in proliferating Tregs from siplizumab cultures. There appeared to be greater diversity in naive T cells than in memory cells, and naive T cells seemed major contributors to the alloresponse.

Profiled with immunoSEQ multiplex PCR; TCRdb holds only in-frame clones, not every one. Of 50,000 or so clones listed, about 97% are singletons. Unstimulated naive, memory, effector memory and TEMRA subsets were subjected to sequencing in a few donor pairs. Germline V gene sequence: CDR1 LNHDA, CDR2 SQIVND (reference sequence). V trimming: 5 bases; J trimming: 5 bases; junction bases outside the gene matches: 17. CDR3 length equals 18 residues. Comment on this clone: What it binds is not known.

This receptor was identified in a human donor in good health. The sequenced sample was naive CD4+ T cells sorted from blood. The gene calls are TRBV19 and TRBJ1-5; 8 nucleotides align to TRBD1. CDR3 loop: CASSPDRATWDVHQPQHF. DNA for the CDR3: TGTGCCAGTAGTCCGGACAGGGCGACGTGGGACGTGCATCAGCCCCAGCATTTT.